This entry concerns a single T cell receptor (beta chain). Its antigen remains unknown. Researchers report isolating at least 6 million PBMCs per sample. These data originate in a study of blood T cells in healthy people across ages. Study conclusions and caveats: Both higher diversity and more naive CD4+ cells marked long-lived donors when set against aged donors.

The CDR3 totals 13 residues. Per germline, CDR1 MNHEY and CDR2 SMNVEV (reference sequence). A second PCR, run for roughly 7 to 11 cycles, used a sample-barcoded 5' primer plus a J-beta primer mix. MiXCR, applied by TCRdb to the 5' RACE reads, yields one record per CDR3 protein. The sample yields hundreds of thousands of distinct CDR3 sequences, roughly 50% seen once. This TCR was sampled from a man aged 25-40 years in good health. Sample: blood. This chain links TRBV27 with TRBJ2-5; no clear D gene. The closer fit of TRBJ2-7 to the DNA end suggests the J call may be wrong. CDR3 nucleotides: TGTGCCAGCGCCGTTGACGGCAACTACGAGCAGTACTTC. It specifies CASAVDGNYEQYF.